The TCR beta chain under discussion was sequenced for a study of chemoradiotherapy in HPV16-positive cancers. Samples were taken several times over chemoradiotherapy. Worth noting for this clone: Its antigen is undetermined.

This CDR3 region has 13 residues. Deletions cut 0 bases from V and 3 bases from J, with 4 bases between. The germline gives CDR1 LNHNV, CDR2 YYDKDF (reference sequence). Findings and limits, study-wide: In HPV16-positive patients, HPV-responsive T-cell expansion tracked better recurrence-free survival. HPV-specific T cells were functionally defined from only two HPV16-positive patients.

Sequencing used immunoSEQ multiplex PCR; TCRdb keeps in-frame clones, though not all of them. The sample carries about 20,000 clones, around 85% recorded once. The chain has TRBV15 and TRBJ2-3; no definite D call. This sample comprised blood, obtained from a patient who underwent chemoradiotherapy. This receptor was identified in a human donor with HPV-associated anogenital cancer. This CDR3 reads CATSREGTDTQYF. CDR3 nucleotide sequence: TGTGCCACCAGCAGAGAGGGGACAGATACGCAGTATTTT.